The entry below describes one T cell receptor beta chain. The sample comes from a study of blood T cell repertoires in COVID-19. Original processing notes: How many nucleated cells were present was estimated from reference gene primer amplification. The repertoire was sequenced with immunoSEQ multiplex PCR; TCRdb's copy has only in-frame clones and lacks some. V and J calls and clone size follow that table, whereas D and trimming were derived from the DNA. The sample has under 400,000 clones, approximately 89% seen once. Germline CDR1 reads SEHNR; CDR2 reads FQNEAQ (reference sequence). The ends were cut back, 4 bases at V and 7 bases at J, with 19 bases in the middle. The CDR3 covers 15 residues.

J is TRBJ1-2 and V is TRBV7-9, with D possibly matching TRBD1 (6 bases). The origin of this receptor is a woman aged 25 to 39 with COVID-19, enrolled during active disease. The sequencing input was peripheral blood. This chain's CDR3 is CASSSRTVVAGGYTF. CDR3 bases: TGTGCCAGCAGCTCAAGGACAGTTGTAGCGGGTGGCTACACCTTC.